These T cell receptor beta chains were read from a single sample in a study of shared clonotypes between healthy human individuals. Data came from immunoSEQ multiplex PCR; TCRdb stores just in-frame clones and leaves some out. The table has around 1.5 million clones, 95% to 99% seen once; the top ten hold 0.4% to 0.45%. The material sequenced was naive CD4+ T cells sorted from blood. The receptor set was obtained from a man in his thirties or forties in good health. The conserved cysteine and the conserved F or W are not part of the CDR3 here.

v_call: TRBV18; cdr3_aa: ASSPSRGLAYEQY
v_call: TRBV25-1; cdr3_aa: ASASMGGNTIY
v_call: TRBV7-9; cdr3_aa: ASSPRGLETQY
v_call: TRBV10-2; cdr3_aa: ASRALRDLTYEQY
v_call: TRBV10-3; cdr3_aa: AISEMGTATSTEAF
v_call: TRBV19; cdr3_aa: ASSGSGTSGSTDTQY
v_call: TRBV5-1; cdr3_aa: ASSGGQGVDTQY
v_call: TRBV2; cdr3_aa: ASSEGFGDRAFQWYYEQY
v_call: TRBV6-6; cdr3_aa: ASSPGQRFSGNTIY
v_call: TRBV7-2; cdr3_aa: ASSLGKTSGSRDEQF
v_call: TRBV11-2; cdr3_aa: ASSLVSGRSNEQF
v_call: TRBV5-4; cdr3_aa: ASSALEGGTGYT
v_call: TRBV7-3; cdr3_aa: ASSLMKEVCNQPQH
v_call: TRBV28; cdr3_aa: ASSPPSGPVGSGYT
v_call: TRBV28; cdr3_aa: ASSSTGMVTYEQY
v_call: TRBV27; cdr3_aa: ASSLGYQQY
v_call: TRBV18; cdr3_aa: ASSPPSWENTGELF
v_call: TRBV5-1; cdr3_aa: ASSLEPGTSGSRSYNEQF
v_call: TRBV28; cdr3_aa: ASSPLDRTNREQY
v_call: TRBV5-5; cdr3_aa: ASSLAGTGANVLT
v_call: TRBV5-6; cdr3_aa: ASSSLSDTQY
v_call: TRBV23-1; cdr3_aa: ASREAVQGFGSIKDSNQPQH
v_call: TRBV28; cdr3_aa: ASSPQGASYEQY
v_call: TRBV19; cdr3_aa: ASSWALAGGSSYNEQF
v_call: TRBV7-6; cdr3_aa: ASSLTTPTGPTYGYT
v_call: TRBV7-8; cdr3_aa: ASSRELAAHEQF
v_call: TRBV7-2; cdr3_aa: ASSLAVAVTGETQY
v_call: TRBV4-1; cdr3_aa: ASSQEALAGYEQY
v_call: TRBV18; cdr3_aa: ASSPPTGSSYEQY
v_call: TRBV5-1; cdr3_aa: ASSVEDLYNEQF
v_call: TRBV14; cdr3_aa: ASSQDTSGSYEQY
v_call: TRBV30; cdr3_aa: AWSAGGGQPQH
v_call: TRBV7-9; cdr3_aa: ASSIAGVNYEQY
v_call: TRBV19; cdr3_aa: ASSIASANYGYT
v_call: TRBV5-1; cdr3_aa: ASSKDSYEQY
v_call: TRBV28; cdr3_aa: ASSTGQVGQPQH
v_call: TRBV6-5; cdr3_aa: ASSLAGDTDTQY
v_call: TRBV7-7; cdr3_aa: ASSPVAEDTQY
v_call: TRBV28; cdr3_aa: ASSVGTAEQY
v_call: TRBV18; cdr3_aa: ASSPASLLPEDNQPQH
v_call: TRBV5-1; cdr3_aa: ASSLLSGYEQY
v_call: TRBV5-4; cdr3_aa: ASSFSGGIDYGYT